This TCR beta chain was identified during a study of T cell responses to AZD1222 COVID-19 vaccine. The CDR3 contains 13 residues. V dropped 2 bases and J dropped 7 bases, with 12 bases sitting between them. The germline V gene encodes CDR1 KGHSH and CDR2 LQKENI. Profiling relied on immunoSEQ multiplex PCR, and the TCRdb table lists in-frame clones only, not all of them. This sample yields roughly 160,000 clones, of which over 75% are seen a single time; less than 1.6% belongs to the top ten. The V and J genes are TRBV18 and TRBJ2-7; maybe TRBD2 (5 bases). The TCR comes from an adult in good health. Sequences were derived from peripheral blood, sampled on day 0 of AZD1222 vaccination. The CDR3 DNA reads TGTGCCAGCTCACCAGTAGGAACGGGGGAGCAGTACTTC. Amino acid sequence: CASSPVGTGEQYF. Using reference TRBV18 and TRBJ2-7 for the parts outside the CDR3, the full variable domain is NAGVMQNPRHLVRRRGQEARLRCSPMKGHSHVYWYRQLPEEGLKFMVYLQKENIIDESGMPKERFSAEFPKEGPSILRIQQVVRGDSAAYFCASSPVGTGEQYFGPGTRLTVT.